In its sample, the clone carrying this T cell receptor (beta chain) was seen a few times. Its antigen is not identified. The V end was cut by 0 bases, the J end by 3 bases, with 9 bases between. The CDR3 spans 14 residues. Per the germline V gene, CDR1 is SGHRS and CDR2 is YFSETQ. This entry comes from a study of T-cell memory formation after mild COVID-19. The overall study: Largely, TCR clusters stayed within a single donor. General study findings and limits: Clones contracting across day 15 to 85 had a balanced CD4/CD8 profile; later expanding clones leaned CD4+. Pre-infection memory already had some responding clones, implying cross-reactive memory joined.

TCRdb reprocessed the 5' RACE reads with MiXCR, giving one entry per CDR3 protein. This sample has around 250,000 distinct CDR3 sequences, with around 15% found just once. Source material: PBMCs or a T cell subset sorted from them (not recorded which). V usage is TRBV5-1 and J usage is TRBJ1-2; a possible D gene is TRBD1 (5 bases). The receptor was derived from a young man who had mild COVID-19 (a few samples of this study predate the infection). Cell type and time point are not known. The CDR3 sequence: CASSLGRADYGYTF. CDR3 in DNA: TGCGCCAGCAGCTTGGGCAGGGCGGACTATGGCTACACCTTC.